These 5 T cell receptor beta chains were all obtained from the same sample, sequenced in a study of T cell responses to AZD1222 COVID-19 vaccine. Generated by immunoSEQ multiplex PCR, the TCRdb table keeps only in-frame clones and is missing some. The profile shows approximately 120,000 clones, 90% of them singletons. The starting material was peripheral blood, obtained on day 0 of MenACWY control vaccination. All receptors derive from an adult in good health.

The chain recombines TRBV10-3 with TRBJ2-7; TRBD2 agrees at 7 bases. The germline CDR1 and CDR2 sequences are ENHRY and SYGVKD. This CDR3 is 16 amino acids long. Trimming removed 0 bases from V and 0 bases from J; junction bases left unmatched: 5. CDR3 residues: CAISESGLRSSYEQYF. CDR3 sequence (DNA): TGTGCCATCAGTGAGTCGGGACTACGAAGCTCCTACGAGCAGTACTTC.

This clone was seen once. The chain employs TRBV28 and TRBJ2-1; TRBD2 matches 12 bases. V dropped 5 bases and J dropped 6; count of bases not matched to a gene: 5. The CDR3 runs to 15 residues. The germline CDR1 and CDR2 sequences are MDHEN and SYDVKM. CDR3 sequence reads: CASSPPTSGSNEQFF. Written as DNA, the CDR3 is TGTGCCAGCAGTCCACCGACTAGCGGGAGCAATGAGCAGTTCTTC.

The CDR3 reads CASSKGPPTDTQYF. The CDR3 DNA follows: TGTGCCAGCAGTAAAGGGCCCCCCACAGATACGCAGTATTTT. The chain has TRBV28 and TRBJ2-3, with no clear D. V lost 5 bases to trimming and J lost 2 bases, with 11 bases between them. CDR3 size: 14 residues. Germline V CDR1 and CDR2: MDHEN, SYDVKM.

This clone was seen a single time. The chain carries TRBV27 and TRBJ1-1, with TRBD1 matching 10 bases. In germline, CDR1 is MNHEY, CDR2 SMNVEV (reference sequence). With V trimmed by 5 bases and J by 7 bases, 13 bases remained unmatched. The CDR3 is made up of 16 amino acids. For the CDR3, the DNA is TGTGCCAGCAGTCCTCGGGACAGGGGACCTTGGTTTGAAGCTTTCTTT. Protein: CASSPRDRGPWFEAFF.

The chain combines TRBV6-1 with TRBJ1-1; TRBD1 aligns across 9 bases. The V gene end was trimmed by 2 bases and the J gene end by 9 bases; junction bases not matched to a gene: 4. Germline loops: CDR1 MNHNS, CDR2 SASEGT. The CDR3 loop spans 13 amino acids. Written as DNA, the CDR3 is TGTGCCAGCAGTGAAACAGGGGGCGGTAAAGCTTTCTTT. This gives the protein CASSETGGGKAFF.